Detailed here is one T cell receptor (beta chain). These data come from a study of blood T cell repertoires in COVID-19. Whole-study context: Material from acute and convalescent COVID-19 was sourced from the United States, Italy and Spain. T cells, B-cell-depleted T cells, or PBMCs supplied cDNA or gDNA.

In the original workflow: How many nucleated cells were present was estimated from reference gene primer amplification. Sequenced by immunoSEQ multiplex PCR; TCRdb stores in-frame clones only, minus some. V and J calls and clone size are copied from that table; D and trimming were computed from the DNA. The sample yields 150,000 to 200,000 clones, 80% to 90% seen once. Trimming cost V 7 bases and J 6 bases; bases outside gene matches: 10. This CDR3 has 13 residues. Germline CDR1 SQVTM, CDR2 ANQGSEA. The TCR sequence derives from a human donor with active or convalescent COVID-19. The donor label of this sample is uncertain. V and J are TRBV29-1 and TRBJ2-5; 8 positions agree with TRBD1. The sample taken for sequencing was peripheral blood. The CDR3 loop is CSAGGQGSKTQYF. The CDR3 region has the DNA TGCAGCGCTGGAGGACAGGGATCAAAGACCCAGTACTTC. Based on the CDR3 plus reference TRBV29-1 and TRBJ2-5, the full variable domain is SAVISQKPSRDICQRGTSLTIQCQVDSQVTMMFWYRQQPGQSLTLIATANQGSEATYESGFVIDKFPISRPNLTFSTLTVSNMSPEDSSIYLCSAGGQGSKTQYFGPGTRLLVL.